The 8 T cell receptor beta chains given below trace back to one sample, sequenced in a study of CD8+CD57+ T cells in acquired aplastic anemia. Patients sequenced had flow cytometry evidence of CD8+CD57+ cell expansion. Genomic DNA acted as the template from which TCR beta VDJ combination and CDR3 sequence profiling were carried out. TCRdb analysed the reads with MiXCR anew, one entry per CDR3 protein. The sample yields 120,000 or so distinct CDR3 sequences, under 60% seen once. Sequenced sample: sorted CD4+, CD8+, or CD8+CD57+ T cells (not recorded which) from PBMCs. Receptor source: a human donor with aplastic anemia.

The chain employs TRBV20-1 and TRBJ1-1; 9 bases are shared with TRBD1. This CDR3 is 14 amino acids long. CDR1 and CDR2 (germline): DFQATT, SNEGSKA (reference sequence). Trimming removed 6 bases from V and 3 bases from J; junction bases left unmatched: 8. The CDR3 DNA reads as TGCAGTGCAATAGGACAGGGGCGGGACACTGAAGCTTTCTTT. Residues: CSAIGQGRDTEAFF.

This clonotype was observed a few times. The V call is TRBV10-3, the J call TRBJ2-5; possibly TRBD1 for D (5 bases). The V gene's germline CDR1 is ENHRY and CDR2 SYGVKD. This CDR3 spans 16 amino acids. Trimming shortened V by 3 bases and J by 1 base, and 15 bases separated the two germline ends. The DNA for the CDR3 is TGTGCCATCAGTGAACCCGTGGGGCGGATCCAAGAGACCCAGTACTTC. Its protein product is CAISEPVGRIQETQYF.

The CDR3, as DNA: TGTGCCAGTCATATAGCTACTAGCTCCTACGAGCAGTACTTC. It encodes CASHIATSSYEQYF. The chain couples TRBV19 to TRBJ2-7; D possibly corresponds to TRBD2 (5 bases). Germline V gene sequence: CDR1 LNHDA, CDR2 SQIVND (reference sequence). Deletions cut 8 bases from V and 0 bases from J, with 14 bases between. The CDR3 is 14 amino acids.

This clonotype appeared many times. The chain recombines TRBV5-4 with TRBJ2-1; D is perhaps TRBD2 (6 bases). CDR1 is SGHNT and CDR2 is YYREEE in the germline V gene (reference sequence). CDR3 size: 16 residues. Trimming removed 0 bases at V and 8 bases at J, with 18 bases between. CDR3 protein: CASSLGLGPPLDEQFF. The CDR3 DNA reads as TGTGCCAGCAGCTTGGGACTAGGGCCCCCATTGGATGAGCAGTTCTTC.

This rearrangement joins TRBV7-1 to TRBJ2-4; 9 bases are shared with TRBD1. Being an ORF, TRBV7-1 has a function that is uncertain. The CDR3 sequence is 20 residues long. V gave up 3 bases and J gave up 6 bases; unmatched junction bases: 21. The CDR3 DNA follows: TGTGCCAGCAGCTCCATTATTACCCGGGACAGGGAGTGGCGGCGAAACATTCAGTACTTC. Its protein product is CASSSIITRDREWRRNIQYF.

This clonotype was observed a handful of times. The genes are TRBV10-3 and TRBJ2-7; 9 bases match TRBD2. V gave up 1 base and J gave up 5 bases; unmatched junction bases: 6. This CDR3 is 15 amino acids long. From germline, CDR1 is ENHRY and CDR2 SYGVKD. The CDR3, as DNA: TGTGCCATCAGTGAGTTGGGGGGACTAGCCGACGAGCAGTACTTC. Translated: CAISELGGLADEQYF.

On this clonotype: The CDR3 does not close with the conserved phenylalanine or tryptophan, likely indicating a read error. The V call is TRBV29-1, the J call TRBJ2-1; 11 nucleotides match TRBD2. V trimming: 6 bases; J trimming: 10 bases; junction bases outside the gene matches: 17. The CDR3 has 16 amino acids. Germline lookup yields CDR1 SQVTM and CDR2 ANQGSEA. Written as DNA, the CDR3 is TGCAGCGTCGGAATGGCACTGGGACTAGCGGACACCGAGCAGTTCCTC. Amino acids: CSVGMALGLADTEQFL.

Here the CDR3 DNA reads TGTGCCAGCAGCTCTTACAGGGGCGAGACCCAGTACTTC. Protein: CASSSYRGETQYF. The chain couples TRBV19 to TRBJ2-5, with 7 nucleotides matching TRBD1. Germline-derived CDR1 and CDR2 are LNHDA and SQIVND (reference sequence). V gave up 9 bases and J gave up 5 bases; unmatched junction bases: 9. This CDR3 is built from 13 residues.